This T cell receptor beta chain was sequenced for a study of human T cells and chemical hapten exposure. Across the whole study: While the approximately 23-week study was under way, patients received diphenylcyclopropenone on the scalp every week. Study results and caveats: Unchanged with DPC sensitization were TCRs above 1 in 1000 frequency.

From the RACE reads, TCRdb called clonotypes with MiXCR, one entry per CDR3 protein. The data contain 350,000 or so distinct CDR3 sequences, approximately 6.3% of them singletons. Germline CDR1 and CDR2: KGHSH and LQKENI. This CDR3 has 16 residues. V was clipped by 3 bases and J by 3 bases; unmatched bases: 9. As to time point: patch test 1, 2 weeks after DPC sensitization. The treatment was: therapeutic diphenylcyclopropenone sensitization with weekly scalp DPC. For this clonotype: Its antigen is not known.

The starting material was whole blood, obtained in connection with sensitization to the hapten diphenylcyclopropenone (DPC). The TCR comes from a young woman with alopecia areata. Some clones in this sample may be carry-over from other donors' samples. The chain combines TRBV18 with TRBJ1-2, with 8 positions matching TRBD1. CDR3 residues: CASSPLRTGRDYGYTF. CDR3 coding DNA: TGTGCCAGCTCACCCCTGCGGACAGGGAGGGACTATGGCTACACCTTC. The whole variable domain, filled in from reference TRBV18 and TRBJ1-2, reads NAGVMQNPRHLVRRRGQEARLRCSPMKGHSHVYWYRQLPEEGLKFMVYLQKENIIDESGMPKERFSAEFPKEGPSILRIQQVVRGDSAAYFCASSPLRTGRDYGYTFGSGTRLTVV.